This T cell receptor (beta chain) was found in a study of blood T cell repertoires in COVID-19. CDR1 is MNHEY, CDR2 SVGAGI, per germline. The CDR3 runs 13 residues. Deletions cut 2 bases from V and 3 bases from J, with 8 bases between. Libraries were prepared by immunoSEQ multiplex PCR; TCRdb keeps only in-frame clonotypes and omits some of them. The repertoire holds about 80,000 clones, with about 72% as singletons. The chain combines TRBV6-5 with TRBJ2-7; D is ambiguous. The specimen sequenced was peripheral blood. This receptor was taken from a man aged 65 to 79 with active or convalescent COVID-19. As DNA, the CDR3 is TGTGCCAGCAGTTACACATCAAACTACGAGCAGTACTTC. Residues: CASSYTSNYEQYF.